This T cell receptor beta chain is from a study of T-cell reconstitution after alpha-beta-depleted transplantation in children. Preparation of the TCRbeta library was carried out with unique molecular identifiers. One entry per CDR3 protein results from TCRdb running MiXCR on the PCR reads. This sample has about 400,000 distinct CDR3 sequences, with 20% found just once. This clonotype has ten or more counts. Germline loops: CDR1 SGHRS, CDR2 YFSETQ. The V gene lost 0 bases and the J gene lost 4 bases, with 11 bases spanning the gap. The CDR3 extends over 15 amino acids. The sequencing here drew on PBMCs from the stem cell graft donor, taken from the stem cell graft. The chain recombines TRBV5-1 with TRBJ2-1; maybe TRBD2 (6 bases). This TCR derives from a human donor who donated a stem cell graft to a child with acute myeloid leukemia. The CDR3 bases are TGCGCCAGCAGCTTGGAATTAGCGGAATACAATGAGCAGTTCTTC. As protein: CASSLELAEYNEQFF. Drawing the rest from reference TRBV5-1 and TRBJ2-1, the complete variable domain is KAGVTQTPRYLIKTRGQQVTLSCSPISGHRSVSWYQQTPGQGLQFLFEYFSETQRNKGNFPGRFSGRQFSNSRSEMNVSTLELGDSALYLCASSLELAEYNEQFFGPGTRLTVL.